This TCR beta chain was obtained from a study of blood T cell repertoires in COVID-19. Study-wide background: The study drew acute and convalescent COVID-19 samples from the United States, Italy and Spain. T cells, B-cell-depleted T cells, or PBMCs supplied cDNA or gDNA.

The data were produced by immunoSEQ multiplex PCR, yet TCRdb's version contains in-frame clones alone and is incomplete. Among some 370,000 clones listed, approximately 88% were seen once. Germline CDR1 reads SNHLY; CDR2 reads FYNNEI. This CDR3 has 16 amino acids. The V gene end was trimmed by 6 bases and the J gene end by 3 bases; junction bases not matched to a gene: 10. The V call is TRBV2, the J call TRBJ2-4, with 8 bases that match TRBD1. This TCR was sampled from a man aged 40-49 years with acute or convalescent COVID-19. Sequences were obtained from peripheral blood. CDR3 nucleotides: TGTGCCAGCAGGTCGGACAGGGTTGCTATCAAAAACATTCAGTACTTC. This sequence encodes CASRSDRVAIKNIQYF.